One sample yielded the 9 T cell receptor beta chains listed below, sequenced in a study of graft-versus-host responses after intestinal transplantation. Investigators treated the graft tissue so that it released intraepithelial and lamina propria lymphocytes. Data came from immunoSEQ multiplex PCR; TCRdb stores just in-frame clones and leaves some out. Altogether 15,000 to 20,000 clones are present, approximately 80% being singletons, with the ten largest covering 3.8%. This specimen was ileum tissue, taken around 580 days after intestinal transplantation. These TCRs come from a human patient who received an intestinal transplant, so some T cells may come from the graft donor.

This chain links TRBV5-6 with TRBJ2-5, with TRBD2 identical over 8 bases. The trim removed 4 bases at V and 2 bases at J, leaving 7 bases unmatched. The CDR3 length is 15 residues. Germline CDR1 is SGHDT and CDR2 is YYEEEE. The CDR3 reads CASSQAGTRQETQYF. The CDR3 nucleotides read TGTGCCAGCAGCCAAGCCGGGACTAGGCAAGAGACCCAGTACTTC.

The chain uses TRBV18 and TRBJ2-5; 8 nucleotides align to TRBD1. Gene TRBJ2-7 matches the end of the DNA better, so the J call may be wrong. The CDR3 runs to 15 residues. Germline V lookup: CDR1 KGHSH, CDR2 LQKENI. The CDR3 is CASSPGQGATYEQYF. DNA of the CDR3: TGTGCCAGCTCACCCGGACAGGGCGCCACCTACGAGCAGTACTTC.

This clone has a handful of counts. V gene TRBV19 combines with J gene TRBJ2-7, with D maybe TRBD1 (6 bases). Germline V gene data show CDR1 as LNHDA and CDR2 as SQIVND (reference sequence). The CDR3 is 14 residues long. V lost 6 bases to trimming and J lost 4 bases, with 16 bases between them. The CDR3 reads CASRQGTVGYEQYF. The DNA for the CDR3 is TGTGCCAGTAGACAGGGCACGGTCGGTTACGAGCAGTACTTC. Together with reference TRBV19 and TRBJ2-7, the CDR3 gives the full variable domain: DGGITQSPKYLFRKEGQNVTLSCEQNLNHDAMYWYRQDPGQGLRLIYYSQIVNDFQKGDIAEGYSVSREKKESFPLTVTSAQKNPTAFYLCASRQGTVGYEQYFGPGTRLTVT.

The chain is built from TRBV19 and TRBJ1-3; D remains ambiguous. In germline, CDR1 is LNHDA, CDR2 SQIVND (reference sequence). The V and J ends lost 6 bases and 1 base respectively, with 16 bases between them. The CDR3 contains 16 residues. The CDR3 DNA sequence: TGTGCCAGTAGGGGTTTTGGCCTTGGTTCTGGAAACACCATATATTTT. Its protein is CASRGFGLGSGNTIYF. Looking up the rest from reference TRBV19 and TRBJ1-3 gives the full variable domain: DGGITQSPKYLFRKEGQNVTLSCEQNLNHDAMYWYRQDPGQGLRLIYYSQIVNDFQKGDIAEGYSVSREKKESFPLTVTSAQKNPTAFYLCASRGFGLGSGNTIYFGEGSWLTVV.

The chain recombines TRBV7-8 with TRBJ2-7, with TRBD1 as a possible D gene (8 bases). Looked up from germline, CDR1 is SGHVS and CDR2 is FQNEAQ. The CDR3 is 14 residues long. The V end was cut by 4 bases, the J end by 2 bases, with 12 bases between. The CDR3 region has the DNA TGTGCCAGCAGCTACAGGGGGGGAGCCTACGAGCAGTACTTC. Its translation is CASSYRGGAYEQYF. The full variable domain, in which reference TRBV7-8 and TRBJ2-7 provide the parts outside the CDR3, is GAGVSQSPRYKVAKRGQDVALRCDPISGHVSLFWYQQALGQGPEFLTYFQNEAQLDKSGLPSDRFFAERPEGSVSTLKIQRTQQEDSAVYLCASSYRGGAYEQYFGPGTRLTVT.

This chain uses TRBV1 with TRBJ1-2; the table's D gene call, TRBD1, was not cross checked with the DNA. TRBV1 is shown as a pseudogene. The CDR3 runs to 11 residues. The CDR3 spells CTSSQDRGYTF. The CDR3 nucleotides read TGCACCAGCAGCCAAGACAGGGGCTACACCTTC.

V and J are TRBV5-1 and TRBJ1-4; no firm D call. The V end was cut by 1 base, the J end by 3 bases, with 10 bases between. The CDR3 contains 15 residues. Germline V gene sequence: CDR1 SGHRS, CDR2 YFSETQ. Written as DNA, the CDR3 is TGCGCCAGCAGCTTGCGAGCGCGCGCTAATGAAAAACTGTTTTTT. Translation: CASSLRARANEKLFF.

This chain links TRBV5-1 with TRBJ2-7, with D maybe TRBD1 (5 bases). Between the trimmed V and J ends, which lost 3 bases and 12 bases, there was a span of 22 bases. The CDR3 totals 14 residues. CDR1 is SGHRS, CDR2 YFSETQ, per germline. CDR3 bases: TGCGCCAGCAGCTCCTCAACAGGTGCTGAAGCGCGGTACTTC. Translation gives CASSSSTGAEARYF.

The genes are TRBV7-9 and TRBJ2-5; 7 positions agree with TRBD1. CDR1 is SEHNR and CDR2 is FQNEAQ in the germline V gene (reference sequence). This CDR3 is built from 13 residues. V shed 5 bases, J shed 11 bases, and the junction held 11 bases outside the gene matches. CDR3 nucleotides: TGTGCCAGCAGCCCCACAGGGGTTAAAGAGCAGTACTTC. Protein product: CASSPTGVKEQYF. Filled out from reference TRBV7-9 and TRBJ2-5, the complete variable domain reads DTGVSQNPRHKITKRGQNVTFRCDPISEHNRLYWYRQTLGQGPEFLTYFQNEAQLEKSRLLSDRFSAERPKGSFSTLEIQRTEQGDSAMYLCASSPTGVKEQYFGPGTRLLVL.